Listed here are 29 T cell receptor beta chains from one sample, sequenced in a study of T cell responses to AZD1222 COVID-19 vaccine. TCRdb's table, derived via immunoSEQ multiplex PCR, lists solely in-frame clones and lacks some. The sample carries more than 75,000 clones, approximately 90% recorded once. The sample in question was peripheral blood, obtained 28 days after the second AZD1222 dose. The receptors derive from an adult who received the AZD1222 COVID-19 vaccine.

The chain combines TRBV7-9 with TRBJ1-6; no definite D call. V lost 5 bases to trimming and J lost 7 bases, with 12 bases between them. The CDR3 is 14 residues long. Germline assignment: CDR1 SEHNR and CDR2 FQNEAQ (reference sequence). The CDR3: CASSATKSNSPLHF. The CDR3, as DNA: TGTGCCAGCAGCGCTACTAAGTCGAATTCACCCCTCCACTTT. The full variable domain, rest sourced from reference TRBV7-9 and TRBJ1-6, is DTGVSQNPRHKITKRGQNVTFRCDPISEHNRLYWYRQTLGQGPEFLTYFQNEAQLEKSRLLSDRFSAERPKGSFSTLEIQRTEQGDSAMYLCASSATKSNSPLHFGNGTRLTVT.

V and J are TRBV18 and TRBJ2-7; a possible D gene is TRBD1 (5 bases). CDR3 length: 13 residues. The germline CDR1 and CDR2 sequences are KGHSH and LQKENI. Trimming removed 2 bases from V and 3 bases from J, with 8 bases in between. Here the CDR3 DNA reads TGTGCCAGCTCACCAGGGGCGAACTACGAGCAGTACTTC. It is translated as CASSPGANYEQYF.

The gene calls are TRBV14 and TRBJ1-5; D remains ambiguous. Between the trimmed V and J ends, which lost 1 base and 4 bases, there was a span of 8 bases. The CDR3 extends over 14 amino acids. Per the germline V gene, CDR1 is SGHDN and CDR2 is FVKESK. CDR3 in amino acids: CASSQGAGNQPQHF. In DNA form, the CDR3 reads TGTGCCAGCAGCCAAGGGGCGGGGAATCAGCCCCAGCATTTT.

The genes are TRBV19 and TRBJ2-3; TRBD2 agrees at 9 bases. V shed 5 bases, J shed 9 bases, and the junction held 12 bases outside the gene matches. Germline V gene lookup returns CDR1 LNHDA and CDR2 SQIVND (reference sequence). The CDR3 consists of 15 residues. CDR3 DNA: TGTGCCAGTAGTGGGGCGGGGGGGCAGAGGCGCACGCAGTATTTT. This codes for CASSGAGGQRRTQYF.

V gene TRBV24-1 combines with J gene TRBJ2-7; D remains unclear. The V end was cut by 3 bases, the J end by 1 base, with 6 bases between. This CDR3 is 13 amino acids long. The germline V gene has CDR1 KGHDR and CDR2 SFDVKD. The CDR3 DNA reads TGTGCCACCAGTGATGGCAATTCCTACGAGCAGTACTTC. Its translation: CATSDGNSYEQYF.

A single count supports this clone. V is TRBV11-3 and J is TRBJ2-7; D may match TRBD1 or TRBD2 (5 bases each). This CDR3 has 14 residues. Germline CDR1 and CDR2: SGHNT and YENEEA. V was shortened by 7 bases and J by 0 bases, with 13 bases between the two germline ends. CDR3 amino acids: CASNPWGSSYEQYF. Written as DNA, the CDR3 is TGTGCCAGCAATCCATGGGGGAGCTCCTACGAGCAGTACTTC. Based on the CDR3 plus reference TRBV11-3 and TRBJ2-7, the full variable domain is EAGVVQSPRYKIIEKKQPVAFWCNPISGHNTLYWYLQNLGQGPELLIRYENEEAVDDSQLPKDRFSAERLKGVDSTLKIQPAELGDSAVYLCASNPWGSSYEQYFGPGTRLTVT.

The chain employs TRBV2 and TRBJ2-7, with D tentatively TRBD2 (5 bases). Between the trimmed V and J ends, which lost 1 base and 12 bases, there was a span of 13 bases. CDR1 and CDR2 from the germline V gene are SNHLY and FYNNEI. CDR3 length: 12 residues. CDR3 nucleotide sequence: TGTGCCAGCAGTGAAGACCGGCAGCGGAGGTACTTC. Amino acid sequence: CASSEDRQRRYF.

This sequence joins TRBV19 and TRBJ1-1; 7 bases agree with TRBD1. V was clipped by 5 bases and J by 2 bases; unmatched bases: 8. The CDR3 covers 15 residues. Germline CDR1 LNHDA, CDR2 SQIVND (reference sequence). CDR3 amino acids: CASSSNRQGNTEAFF. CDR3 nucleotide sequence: TGTGCCAGTAGTTCAAATCGACAGGGAAACACTGAAGCTTTCTTT.

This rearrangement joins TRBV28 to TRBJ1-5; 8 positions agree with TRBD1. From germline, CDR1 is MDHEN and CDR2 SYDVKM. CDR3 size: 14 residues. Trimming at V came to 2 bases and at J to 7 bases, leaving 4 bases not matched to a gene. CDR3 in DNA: TGTGCCAGCAGTTTAGCCAGACAGGGGCAGCCCCAGCATTTT. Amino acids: CASSLARQGQPQHF.

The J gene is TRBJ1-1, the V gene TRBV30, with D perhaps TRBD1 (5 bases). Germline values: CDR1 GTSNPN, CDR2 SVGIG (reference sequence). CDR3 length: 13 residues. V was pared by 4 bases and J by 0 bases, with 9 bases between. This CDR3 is CAWTKDMNTEAFF. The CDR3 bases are TGTGCCTGGACGAAGGACATGAACACTGAAGCTTTCTTT.

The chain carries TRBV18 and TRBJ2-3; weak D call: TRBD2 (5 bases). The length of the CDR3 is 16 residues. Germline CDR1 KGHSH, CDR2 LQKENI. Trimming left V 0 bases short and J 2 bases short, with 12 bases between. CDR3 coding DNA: TGTGCCAGCTCACCACCGCCTAGCTTCGTCACAGATACGCAGTATTTT. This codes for CASSPPPSFVTDTQYF. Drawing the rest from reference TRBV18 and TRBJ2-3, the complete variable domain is NAGVMQNPRHLVRRRGQEARLRCSPMKGHSHVYWYRQLPEEGLKFMVYLQKENIIDESGMPKERFSAEFPKEGPSILRIQQVVRGDSAAYFCASSPPPSFVTDTQYFGPGTRLTVL.

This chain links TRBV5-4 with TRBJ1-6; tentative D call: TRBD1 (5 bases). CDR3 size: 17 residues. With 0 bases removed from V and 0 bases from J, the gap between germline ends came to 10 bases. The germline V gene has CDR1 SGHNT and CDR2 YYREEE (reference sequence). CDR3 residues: CASSLDPGSSYNSPLHF. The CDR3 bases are TGTGCCAGCAGCTTGGATCCAGGGAGCTCCTATAATTCACCCCTCCACTTT.

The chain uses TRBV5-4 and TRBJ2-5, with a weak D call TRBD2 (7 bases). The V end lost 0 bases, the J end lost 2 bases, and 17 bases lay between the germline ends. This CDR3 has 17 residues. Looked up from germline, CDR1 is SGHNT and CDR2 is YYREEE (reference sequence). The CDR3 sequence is CASSLAKGGALQETQYF. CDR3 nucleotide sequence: TGTGCCAGCAGCTTGGCCAAAGGGGGGGCCCTTCAAGAGACCCAGTACTTC.

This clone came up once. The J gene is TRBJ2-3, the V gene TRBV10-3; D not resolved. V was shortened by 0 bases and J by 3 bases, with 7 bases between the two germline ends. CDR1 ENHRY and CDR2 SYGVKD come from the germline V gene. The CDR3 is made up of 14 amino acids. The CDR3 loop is CAISESRGTDTQYF. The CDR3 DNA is TGTGCCATCAGTGAGTCCCGTGGGACAGATACGCAGTATTTT.

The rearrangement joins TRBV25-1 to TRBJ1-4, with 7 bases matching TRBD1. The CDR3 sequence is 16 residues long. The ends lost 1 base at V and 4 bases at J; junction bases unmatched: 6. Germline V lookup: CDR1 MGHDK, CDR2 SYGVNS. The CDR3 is CASSESRGYGNEKLFF. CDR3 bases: TGTGCCAGCAGTGAATCCAGGGGGTATGGTAATGAAAAACTGTTTTTT. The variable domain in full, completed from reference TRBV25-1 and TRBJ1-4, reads EADIYQTPRYLVIGTGKKITLECSQTMGHDKMYWYQQDPGMELHLIHYSYGVNSTEKGDLSSESTVSRIRTEHFPLTLESARPSHTSQYLCASSESRGYGNEKLFFGSGTQLSVL.

DNA for the CDR3: TGTGCCACCAGCAGAGAGGGCGGACCGAACACCGGGGAGCTGTTTTTT. It specifies CATSREGGPNTGELFF. V and J are TRBV15 and TRBJ2-2; D gene uncertain. This CDR3 is 16 amino acids long. The germline V and J ends were trimmed by 0 bases and 0 bases, with 8 bases remaining between them. CDR1 and CDR2 from the germline V gene are LNHNV and YYDKDF (reference sequence).

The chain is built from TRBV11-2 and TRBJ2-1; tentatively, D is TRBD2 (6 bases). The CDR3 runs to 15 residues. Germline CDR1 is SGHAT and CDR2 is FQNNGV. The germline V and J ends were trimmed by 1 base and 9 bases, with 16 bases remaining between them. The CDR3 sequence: CASSLGTPGVTEQFF. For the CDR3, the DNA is TGTGCCAGCAGCTTAGGGACCCCGGGGGTCACTGAGCAGTTCTTC. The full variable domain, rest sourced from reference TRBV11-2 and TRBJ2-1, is EAGVAQSPRYKIIEKRQSVAFWCNPISGHATLYWYQQILGQGPKLLIQFQNNGVVDDSQLPKDRFSAERLKGVDSTLKIQPAKLEDSAVYLCASSLGTPGVTEQFFGPGTRLTVL.

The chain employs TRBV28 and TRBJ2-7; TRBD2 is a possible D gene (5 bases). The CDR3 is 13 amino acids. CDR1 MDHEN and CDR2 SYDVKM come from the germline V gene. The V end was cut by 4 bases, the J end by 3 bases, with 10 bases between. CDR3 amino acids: CASSSGLIYEQYF. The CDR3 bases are TGTGCCAGCAGTTCCGGACTTATCTACGAGCAGTACTTC.

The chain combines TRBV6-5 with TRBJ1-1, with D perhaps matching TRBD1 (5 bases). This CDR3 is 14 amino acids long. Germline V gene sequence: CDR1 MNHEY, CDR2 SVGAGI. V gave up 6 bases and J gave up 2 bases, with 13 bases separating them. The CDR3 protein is CASRRGGGNTEAFF. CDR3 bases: TGTGCCAGCAGGCGCGGGGGGGGTAACACTGAAGCTTTCTTT.

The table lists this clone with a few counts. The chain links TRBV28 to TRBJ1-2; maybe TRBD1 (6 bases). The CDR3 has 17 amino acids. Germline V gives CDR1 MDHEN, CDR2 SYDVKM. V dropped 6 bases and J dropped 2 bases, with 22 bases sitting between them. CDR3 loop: CASSPGRLGQGNYGYTF. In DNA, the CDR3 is TGTGCCAGCAGCCCGGGGCGCCTGGGTCAGGGGAACTATGGCTACACCTTC.

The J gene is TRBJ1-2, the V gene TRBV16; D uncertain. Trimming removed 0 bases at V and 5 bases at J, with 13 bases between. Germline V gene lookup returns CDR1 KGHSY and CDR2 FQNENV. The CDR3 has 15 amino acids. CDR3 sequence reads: CASSQSEAGSYGYTF. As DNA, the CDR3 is TGTGCCAGCAGCCAATCGGAGGCGGGATCTTATGGCTACACCTTC.

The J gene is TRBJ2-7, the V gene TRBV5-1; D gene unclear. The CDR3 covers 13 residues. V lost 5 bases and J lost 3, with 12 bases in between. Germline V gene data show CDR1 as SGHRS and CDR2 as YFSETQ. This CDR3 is CASSQGPSYEQYF. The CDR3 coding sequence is TGCGCCAGCAGTCAAGGACCGAGCTACGAGCAGTACTTC. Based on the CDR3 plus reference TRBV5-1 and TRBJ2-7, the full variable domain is KAGVTQTPRYLIKTRGQQVTLSCSPISGHRSVSWYQQTPGQGLQFLFEYFSETQRNKGNFPGRFSGRQFSNSRSEMNVSTLELGDSALYLCASSQGPSYEQYFGPGTRLTVT.

This CDR3 reads CASSSWWGSGEQYF. As DNA, the CDR3 is TGTGCCAGCAGCTCCTGGTGGGGGTCGGGGGAGCAGTACTTC. The rearrangement links TRBV5-5 to TRBJ2-7; possibly TRBD1 or TRBD2 for D (5 bases each). Deletions cut 3 bases from V and 7 bases from J, with 17 bases between. Germline V gene lookup returns CDR1 SGHKS and CDR2 YYEKEE (reference sequence). The CDR3 is made up of 14 amino acids.

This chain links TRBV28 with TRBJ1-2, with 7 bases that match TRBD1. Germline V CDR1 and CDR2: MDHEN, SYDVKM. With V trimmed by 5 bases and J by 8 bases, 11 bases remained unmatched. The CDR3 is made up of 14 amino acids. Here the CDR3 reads CASSGPGQRQGYTF. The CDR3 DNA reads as TGTGCCAGCAGTGGACCGGGACAGCGACAGGGCTACACCTTC.

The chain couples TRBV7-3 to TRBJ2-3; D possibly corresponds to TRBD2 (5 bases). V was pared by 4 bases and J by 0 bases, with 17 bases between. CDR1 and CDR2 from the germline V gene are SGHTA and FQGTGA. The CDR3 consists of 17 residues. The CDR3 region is CASSSPDSNPSTDTQYF. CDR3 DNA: TGTGCCAGCAGCTCCCCGGACTCCAACCCTAGCACAGATACGCAGTATTTT.

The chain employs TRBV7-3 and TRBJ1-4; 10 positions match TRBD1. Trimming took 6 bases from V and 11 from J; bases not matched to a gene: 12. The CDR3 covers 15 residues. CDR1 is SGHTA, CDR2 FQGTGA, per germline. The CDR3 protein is CASSAGTGTGVKLFF. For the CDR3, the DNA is TGTGCCAGCAGTGCCGGCACCGGGACAGGGGTGAAACTGTTTTTT. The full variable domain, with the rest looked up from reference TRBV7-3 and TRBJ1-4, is GAGVSQTPSNKVTEKGKYVELRCDPISGHTALYWYRQSLGQGPEFLIYFQGTGAADDSGLPNDRFFAVRPEGSVSTLKIQRTERGDSAVYLCASSAGTGTGVKLFFGSGTQLSVL.

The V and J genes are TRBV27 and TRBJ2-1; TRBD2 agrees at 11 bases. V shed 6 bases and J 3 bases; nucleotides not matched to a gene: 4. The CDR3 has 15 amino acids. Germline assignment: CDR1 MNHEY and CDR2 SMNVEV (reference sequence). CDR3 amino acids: CASRPLAGVYNEQFF. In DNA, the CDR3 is TGTGCCAGCAGGCCACTAGCGGGGGTCTACAATGAGCAGTTCTTC.

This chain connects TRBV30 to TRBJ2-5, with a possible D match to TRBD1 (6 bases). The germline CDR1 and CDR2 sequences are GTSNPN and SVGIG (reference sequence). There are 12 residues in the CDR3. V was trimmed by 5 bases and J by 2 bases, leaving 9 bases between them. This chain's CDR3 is CAWETGQETQYF. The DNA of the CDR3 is TGTGCCTGGGAGACAGGACAAGAGACCCAGTACTTC.

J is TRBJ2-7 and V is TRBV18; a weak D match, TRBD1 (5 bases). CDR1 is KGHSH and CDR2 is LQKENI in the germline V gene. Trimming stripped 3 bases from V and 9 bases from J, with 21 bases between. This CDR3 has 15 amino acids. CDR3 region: CASSPDKGEGDGQYF. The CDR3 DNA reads TGTGCCAGCTCACCGGACAAAGGTGAAGGGGATGGGCAGTACTTC.